A selection of T cell receptor beta chains follows, all from one sample in a study of T-cell memory formation after mild COVID-19. In TCRdb, the 5' RACE reads were re-called with MiXCR into one record per CDR3 protein. The repertoire holds about 400,000 distinct CDR3 sequences, with less than 25% as singletons. Input material: PBMCs or a T cell subset sorted from them (not recorded which). Receptor source: an adult woman who had mild COVID-19 (a few samples of this study predate the infection). Cell type and time point are not known. CDR3s include the opening cysteine and the closing phenylalanine or tryptophan. A D gene is named only where the DNA matches it firmly. A row's size may be missing; if present it is once, few, many or a size class.

V: TRBV12-3/TRBV12-4
J: TRBJ1-6
D: -
size: -
DNA: TGTGCCAGCAGCTTCGGAGGCGGGCGCTCACCCCTCCACTTT
CDR3: CASSFGGGRSPLHF

V: TRBV12-3/TRBV12-4
J: TRBJ1-1
D: -
size: -
DNA: TGTGCCAGCAGCTTAAAGGTTGAAGCCAACACTGAAGCTTTCTTT
CDR3: CASSLKVEANTEAFF

V: TRBV12-3/TRBV12-4
J: TRBJ1-5
D: -
size: -
DNA: TGTGCCAGCAGTTCAGGGGTCTATCAGCCCCAGCATTTT
CDR3: CASSSGVYQPQHF

V: TRBV9
J: TRBJ2-2
D: TRBD2
size: -
DNA: TGTGCCAGCAGCGTAGACGATGGGACTAGGTCCACCGGGGAGCTGTTTTTT
CDR3: CASSVDDGTRSTGELFF

V: TRBV7-8
J: TRBJ1-5
D: -
size: -
DNA: TGTGCCAGCAGCTCCTCGGGCACAGGGAGCAATCAGCCCCAGCATTTT
CDR3: CASSSSGTGSNQPQHF

V: TRBV27
J: TRBJ1-1
D: TRBD1
size: -
DNA: TGTGCCAGCAGGCCCTCACAGGGGATATTCACTGAAGCTTTCTTT
CDR3: CASRPSQGIFTEAFF

V: TRBV30
J: TRBJ2-1
D: -
size: -
DNA: TGTGCCTGGAGTACGGCCAGGGGCTTCGGGGATGAGCAGTTCTTC
CDR3: CAWSTARGFGDEQFF

V: TRBV6-1
J: TRBJ1-2
D: TRBD1
size: -
DNA: TGTGCCAGCAGTGAAGCCACAGGGGGGGAGAGTGGCTACACCTTC
CDR3: CASSEATGGESGYTF

V: TRBV7-9
J: TRBJ2-2
D: -
size: -
DNA: TGTGCCAGCAGAGGAATCGGGGAGCTGTTTTTT
CDR3: CASRGIGELFF

V: TRBV7-9
J: TRBJ2-7
D: -
size: few
DNA: TGTGCCAGCAGCGTATCCACTGCGGGACCAGGGTACGAGCAGTACTTC
CDR3: CASSVSTAGPGYEQYF

V: TRBV12-3/TRBV12-4
J: TRBJ2-2
D: -
size: -
DNA: TGTGCCAGCAGCCTGGGACTGGTGAGCACCGGGGAGCTGTTTTTT
CDR3: CASSLGLVSTGELFF

V: TRBV4-2
J: TRBJ1-6
D: -
size: -
DNA: TGTGCCAGCAGCCAAGAAACAGGGTCACCCCTCCACTTT
CDR3: CASSQETGSPLHF

V: TRBV4-3
J: TRBJ2-3
D: -
size: -
DNA: TGCGCCAGCAGCCAAGGTCTGTGGGATACGCAGTATTTT
CDR3: CASSQGLWDTQYF

V: TRBV5-1
J: TRBJ2-3
D: -
size: -
DNA: TGCGCCAGCAGCCCGGGCAGGGTGGGCCCAGATACGCAGTATTTT
CDR3: CASSPGRVGPDTQYF

V: TRBV7-6
J: TRBJ2-7
D: -
size: -
DNA: TGTGCCAGCAGCTTAGGGCCCCCCTCCGAGCAGTACTTC
CDR3: CASSLGPPSEQYF

V: TRBV19
J: TRBJ2-2
D: TRBD1
size: few
DNA: TGTGCCAGTGAAATGGGGACAGGGGAGATCGGGGAGCTGTTTTTT
CDR3: CASEMGTGEIGELFF

V: TRBV7-8
J: TRBJ2-1
D: -
size: few
DNA: TGTGCCAGCAGCGTGGCCCCTACAGGTTCCGATTACAATGAGCAGTTCTTC
CDR3: CASSVAPTGSDYNEQFF

V: TRBV4-2
J: TRBJ2-7
D: -
size: few
DNA: TGTGCCAGCAGCCAAGGGGGCATAACCTACGAGCAGTACTTC
CDR3: CASSQGGITYEQYF

V: TRBV2
J: TRBJ2-5
D: TRBD1
size: -
DNA: TGTGCCAGCGGACCGACAGGGGTGGAGACCCAGTACTTC
CDR3: CASGPTGVETQYF

V: TRBV6-6
J: TRBJ2-1
D: -
size: -
DNA: TGTGCCAGCAGTTACTCCTTCGGGGAGAAGTTCTTC
CDR3: CASSYSFGEKFF

V: TRBV5-1
J: TRBJ2-3
D: -
size: -
DNA: TGCGCCAGCAGCGGGAGGACGGGTACAGATACGCAGTATTTT
CDR3: CASSGRTGTDTQYF

V: TRBV5-1
J: TRBJ2-3
D: -
size: -
DNA: TGCGCCAGCAGTATTGGGGGGATCGAGGATACGCAGTATTTT
CDR3: CASSIGGIEDTQYF

V: TRBV7-2
J: TRBJ1-2
D: -
size: few
DNA: TGTGCCAGCAGCACTCAGAGAGGACACTATGGCTACACCTTC
CDR3: CASSTQRGHYGYTF

V: TRBV7-3
J: TRBJ2-7
D: TRBD1
size: -
DNA: TGTGCCAGCAGCTTAACTCCCGGACAGGGGTACGAGCAGTACTTC
CDR3: CASSLTPGQGYEQYF

V: TRBV11-2
J: TRBJ2-2
D: -
size: many
DNA: TGTGCCAGCAGCTTAGAGTCGGGACCCGCCGGGGAGCTGTTTTTT
CDR3: CASSLESGPAGELFF

V: TRBV12-3/TRBV12-4
J: TRBJ1-5
D: -
size: -
DNA: TGTGCCAGCAGTTTAGACCCCACGAGCAATCAGCCCCAGCATTTT
CDR3: CASSLDPTSNQPQHF

V: TRBV4-1
J: TRBJ1-4
D: TRBD1
size: -
DNA: TGCGCCAGCAGCTCTCGACAGGGGAACGGAAAACTGTTTTTT
CDR3: CASSSRQGNGKLFF

V: TRBV12-3/TRBV12-4
J: TRBJ2-1
D: TRBD1
size: many
DNA: TGTGCCAGCAGTTCTGGACAGGCTCTGTTCTTC
CDR3: CASSSGQALFF

V: TRBV27
J: TRBJ2-5
D: -
size: -
DNA: TGTGCCAGCAGTCCGTTTATAGGGACCCAGTACTTC
CDR3: CASSPFIGTQYF

V: TRBV18
J: TRBJ2-1
D: TRBD1
size: -
DNA: TGTGCCAGCTCAGCCGGGACAGGGTTCTACAATGAGCAGTTCTTC
CDR3: CASSAGTGFYNEQFF

V: TRBV12-3/TRBV12-4
J: TRBJ2-1
D: -
size: few
DNA: TGTGCCAGCAGCTCCTGGAGCGGAGGCCATGAGCAGTTCTTC
CDR3: CASSSWSGGHEQFF

V: TRBV21-1
J: TRBJ2-7
D: -
size: few
DNA: TGTGCCAGCAGCGGCTTGGCACCTAGCTCCTACGAGCAGTACTTC
CDR3: CASSGLAPSSYEQYF

V: TRBV29-1
J: TRBJ1-1
D: TRBD1
size: -
DNA: TGCAGCGTCGAAACAGGGGTAACTGAAGCTTTCTTT
CDR3: CSVETGVTEAFF

V: TRBV5-1
J: TRBJ2-5
D: TRBD1
size: few
DNA: TGCGCCAGCAGCCGATCCCCGGGACAGGGGGAGACCCAGTACTTC
CDR3: CASSRSPGQGETQYF

V: TRBV3-1
J: TRBJ1-2
D: -
size: -
DNA: TGTGCCAGCAGCCAACCCAGGGCCCCCTATGGCTACACCTTC
CDR3: CASSQPRAPYGYTF

V: TRBV12-5
J: TRBJ2-7
D: TRBD1
size: -
DNA: TGTGCTAGTGGTTTGGTCGACAGGGGCGAGCAGTACTTC
CDR3: CASGLVDRGEQYF

V: TRBV5-4
J: TRBJ1-5
D: -
size: -
DNA: TGTGCCAGCAGCTTATGGGGGGCCCAGCCCCAGCATTTT
CDR3: CASSLWGAQPQHF

V: TRBV11-2
J: TRBJ2-2
D: -
size: -
DNA: TGTGCCAGCAGCTTAGAGTTGACTGCCGGGGAGCTGTTTTTT
CDR3: CASSLELTAGELFF

V: TRBV29-1
J: TRBJ1-5
D: -
size: -
DNA: TGCAGCGTGAGACAGGACCCCAATCAGCCCCAGCATTTT
CDR3: CSVRQDPNQPQHF

V: TRBV5-6
J: TRBJ1-1
D: -
size: many
DNA: TGTGCCAGCAGCTTCTTCGCGGGGAACACTGAAGCTTTCTTT
CDR3: CASSFFAGNTEAFF

V: TRBV10-3
J: TRBJ2-7
D: TRBD2
size: -
DNA: TGTGCCATCAGTGAGTCCGGGGGGGCCAACGAGCAGTACTTC
CDR3: CAISESGGANEQYF

V: TRBV4-1
J: TRBJ1-1
D: -
size: -
DNA: TGCGCCAGCAGCCCCATTTTCGTGGGTGGAACTGAAGCTTTCTTT
CDR3: CASSPIFVGGTEAFF

V: TRBV25-1
J: TRBJ2-3
D: -
size: few
DNA: TGTGCCAGCAGTGAAGTGACGGGGGGCACAGATACGCAGTATTTT
CDR3: CASSEVTGGTDTQYF

V: TRBV6-5
J: TRBJ1-5
D: -
size: few
DNA: TGTGCCAGCAGTTACTCGACGCCCCGAGGACAGCCCCAGCATTTT
CDR3: CASSYSTPRGQPQHF